These T cell receptor beta chains were read from a single sample in a study of T cell responses to AZD1222 COVID-19 vaccine. Clones were sequenced by immunoSEQ multiplex PCR, and TCRdb holds only the in-frame ones, with some missing. The table records about 270,000 clones, 90% to 95% of them present only once. The sample here was peripheral blood, taken 28 days after the second AZD1222 dose. The receptor set was obtained from an adult who received the AZD1222 COVID-19 vaccine. The conserved cysteine and the conserved F or W are not part of the CDR3 here.

V	J	CDR3
TRBV7-9	TRBJ2-7	ASSGRRGRGEQY
TRBV30	TRBJ1-5	AWSVGQGVPQH
TRBV5-1	TRBJ2-7	ASSPGTRYEQY
TRBV18	TRBJ2-2	ASSKDRNTGELF
TRBV28	TRBJ1-1	ASSFGGRTTEAF
TRBV19	TRBJ2-5	ASTQGGTQY
TRBV28	TRBJ1-5	ASSQIGTVTNQPQH
TRBV6-5	TRBJ2-7	ASSRPGQREYEQY
TRBV4-1	TRBJ1-4	ASSQDEFATNEKLF
TRBV10-3	TRBJ1-5	ATDVGTENQPQH
TRBV7-9	TRBJ2-7	ASSGGSTPYEQY
TRBV6-5	TRBJ1-4	ASRGGQGLMGRLF
TRBV6-5	TRBJ1-1	ASSYEGIGNTEAF
TRBV10-2	TRBJ2-5	ASSISGGEETQY
TRBV9	TRBJ1-5	ASSGHSQKYETHSNQPQH
TRBV6-5	TRBJ1-3	ASRHSGTGVNTIY
TRBV19	TRBJ2-3	ASSRQGTDTQY
TRBV7-2	TRBJ2-7	ASSLAWGLTYEQY
TRBV5-1	TRBJ2-7	ASSLNTGTSEQY
TRBV28	TRBJ1-3	ASSSRTGNTIY
TRBV5-6	TRBJ2-2	ASSLSGADTGELF
TRBV10-3	TRBJ2-1	AMNSGGNNEQF
TRBV19	TRBJ2-1	ASSIGGNNEQF
TRBV27	TRBJ2-1	ASSFRGDEQF
TRBV9	TRBJ2-1	ASSPPTSGGVLLQF
TRBV11-3	TRBJ2-7	ASSHPLGGLYEQY
TRBV27	TRBJ1-1	ASRRAGGTEAF
TRBV28	TRBJ1-6	ASSLGLRGNSPLH
TRBV7-8	TRBJ1-5	ASTYGQVNQPQH
TRBV5-1	TRBJ2-7	ASSLLERYEQY
TRBV6-4	TRBJ1-5	ATSPDLRGPQH
TRBV28	TRBJ2-7	ATFSWREGHEQY
TRBV7-9	TRBJ2-3	ASSLGGQGVN
TRBV19	TRBJ2-7	ASSIRGAREQY
TRBV7-6	TRBJ1-1	ASSFGTGQNTEAF
TRBV9	TRBJ1-2	ASSVEALNYGYT
TRBV20-1	TRBJ1-2	SPYGYT
TRBV6-2/TRBV6-3	TRBJ1-1	ASSYPPGGKNTEAF
TRBV6-5	TRBJ1-1	ASSYSGRRGTEAF